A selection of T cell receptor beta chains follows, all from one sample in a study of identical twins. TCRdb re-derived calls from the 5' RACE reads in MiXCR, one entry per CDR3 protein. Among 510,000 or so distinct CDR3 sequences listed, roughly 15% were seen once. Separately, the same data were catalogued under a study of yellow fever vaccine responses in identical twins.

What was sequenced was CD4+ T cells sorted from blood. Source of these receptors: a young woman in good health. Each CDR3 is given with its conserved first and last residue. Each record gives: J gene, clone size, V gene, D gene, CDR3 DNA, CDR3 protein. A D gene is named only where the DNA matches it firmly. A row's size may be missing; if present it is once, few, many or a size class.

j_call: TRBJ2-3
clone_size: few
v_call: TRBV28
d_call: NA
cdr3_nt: TGTGCCAGCAGCCCCGCGACTAAGTTTGATACGCAGTATTTT
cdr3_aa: CASSPATKFDTQYF

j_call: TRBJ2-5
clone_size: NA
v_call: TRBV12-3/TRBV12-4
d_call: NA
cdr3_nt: TGTGCCAGCAGTTTCGGAGGGCGCGCCTCGGAGACCCAGTACTTC
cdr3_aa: CASSFGGRASETQYF

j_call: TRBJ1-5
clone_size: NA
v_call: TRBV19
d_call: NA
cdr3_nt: TGTGCCAGTAGTATAGGAGGAGGGGGGATCAATCAGCCCCAGCATTTT
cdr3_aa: CASSIGGGGINQPQHF

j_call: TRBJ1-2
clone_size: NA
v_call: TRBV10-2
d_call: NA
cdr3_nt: TGCGCCAGCGGATTGACGGAGAGCTATGGCTACACCTTC
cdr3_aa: CASGLTESYGYTF

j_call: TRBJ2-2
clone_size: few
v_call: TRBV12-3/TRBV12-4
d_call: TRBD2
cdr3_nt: TGTGCCAGCAGGCCTGGACTAGCGGCGAACACCGGGGAGCTGTTTTTT
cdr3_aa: CASRPGLAANTGELFF

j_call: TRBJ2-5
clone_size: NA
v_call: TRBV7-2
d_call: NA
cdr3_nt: TGTGCCAGCAGCCCGGGTCTCTTTGGAGGGGAGACCCAGTACTTC
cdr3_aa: CASSPGLFGGETQYF

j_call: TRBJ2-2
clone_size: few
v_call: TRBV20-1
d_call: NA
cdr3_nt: TGCAGTGGGGGTATTCACGGGGAGCTGTTTTTT
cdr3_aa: CSGGIHGELFF

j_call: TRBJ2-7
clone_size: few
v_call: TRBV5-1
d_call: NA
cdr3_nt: TGCGCCAGCCAGCAACTAAGCTCCTACGAGCAGTACTTC
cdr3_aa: CASQQLSSYEQYF

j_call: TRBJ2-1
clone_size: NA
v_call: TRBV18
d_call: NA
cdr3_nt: TGTGCCAGCTCAACTCCCCGGACGGACTACAATGAGCAGTTCTTC
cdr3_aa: CASSTPRTDYNEQFF

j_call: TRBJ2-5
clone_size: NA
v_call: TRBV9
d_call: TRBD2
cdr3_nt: TGTGCCAGCAGCGTAGCTCTGGCTAGCGGGGGTGGAGAGACCCAGTACTTC
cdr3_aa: CASSVALASGGGETQYF

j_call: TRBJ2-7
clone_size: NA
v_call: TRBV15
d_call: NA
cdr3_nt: TGTGCCACCAGCAGAGATACCGGGACCGGGACACTGTACGAGCAGTACTTC
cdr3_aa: CATSRDTGTGTLYEQYF

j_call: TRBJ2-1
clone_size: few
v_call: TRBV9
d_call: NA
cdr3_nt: TGTGCCAGCACCGCGGGTCGGACGGGCTCCTACAATGAGCAGTTCTTC
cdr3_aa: CASTAGRTGSYNEQFF

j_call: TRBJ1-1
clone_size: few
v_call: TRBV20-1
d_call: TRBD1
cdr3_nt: TGCAGTGCTAGAGATTTGGGACAGTCGAACACTGAAGCTTTCTTT
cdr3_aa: CSARDLGQSNTEAFF

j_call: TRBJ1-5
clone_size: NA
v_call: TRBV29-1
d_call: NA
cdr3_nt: TGCAGCGTGGGAAATAGCAATCAGCCCCAGCATTTT
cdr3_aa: CSVGNSNQPQHF

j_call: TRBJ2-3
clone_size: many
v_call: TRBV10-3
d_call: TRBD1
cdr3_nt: TGTGCCATCAGGGTTGGACAGGATTCCATACAGGATACGCAGTATTTT
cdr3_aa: CAIRVGQDSIQDTQYF

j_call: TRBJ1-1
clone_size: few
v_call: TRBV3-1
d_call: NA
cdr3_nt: TGTGCCAGCAGCCAGGTACGGTCTGAAGCTTTCTTT
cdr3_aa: CASSQVRSEAFF